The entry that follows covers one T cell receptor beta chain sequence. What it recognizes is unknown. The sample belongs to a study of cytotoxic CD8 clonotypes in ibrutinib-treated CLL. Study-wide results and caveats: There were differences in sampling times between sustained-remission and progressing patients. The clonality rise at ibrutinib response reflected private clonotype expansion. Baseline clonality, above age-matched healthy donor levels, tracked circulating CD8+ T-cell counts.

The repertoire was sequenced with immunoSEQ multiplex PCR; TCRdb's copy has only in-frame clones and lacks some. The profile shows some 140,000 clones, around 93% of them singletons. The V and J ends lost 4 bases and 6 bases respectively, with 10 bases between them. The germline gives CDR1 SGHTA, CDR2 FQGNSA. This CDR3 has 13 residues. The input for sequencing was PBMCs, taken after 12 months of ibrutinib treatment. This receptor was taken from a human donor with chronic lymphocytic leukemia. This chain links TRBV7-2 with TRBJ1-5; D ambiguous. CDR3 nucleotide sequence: TGTGCCAGCAGCTCCCAATCAAGTCAGCCCCAGCATTTT. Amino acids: CASSSQSSQPQHF.